These 13 T cell receptor beta chains were sequenced from one sample in a study of cytomegalovirus exposure and HLA in healthy donors. Primers: 60 Vbeta forward and 13 Jbeta reverse. Assay used: immunoSEQ multiplex PCR; TCRdb lists only in-frame clones, some missing. The table shows about 130,000 clones, with around three quarters occurring only once. The sample taken for sequencing was PBMCs. These receptors came from a woman aged 60 to 75 in good health and CMV-seropositive.

This rearrangement joins TRBV11-3 to TRBJ2-2; D possibly corresponds to TRBD1 (6 bases). This CDR3 comprises 13 residues. The germline V gene encodes CDR1 SGHNT and CDR2 YENEEA. The V end lost 6 bases, the J end lost 6 bases, and 11 bases lay between the germline ends. The CDR3 sequence: CASRMDSSGELFF. The CDR3 nucleotides are TGTGCCAGCAGAATGGACAGTTCCGGGGAGCTGTTTTTT.

This clone was picked up one time. The chain joins TRBV6-5 to TRBJ1-6; 8 nucleotides match TRBD1. Germline trimming cut 4 bases from V and 2 bases from J; bases unmatched to any gene: 4. Germline V gene sequence: CDR1 MNHEY, CDR2 SVGAGI. The CDR3 runs 16 residues. CDR3 region: CASSSDRDPYNSPLHF. CDR3 nucleotides: TGTGCCAGCAGTTCGGACAGGGACCCCTATAATTCACCCCTCCACTTT.

The genes are TRBV7-9 and TRBJ2-3, with TRBD2 as a possible D gene (5 bases). The CDR3 spans 15 residues. V was clipped by 1 base and J by 0 bases, with 8 bases between them. Germline V CDR1 and CDR2: SEHNR, FQNEAQ (reference sequence). CDR3 sequence (DNA): TGTGCCAGCAGCTTAGTGACGGGGAGCACAGATACGCAGTATTTT. Its protein is CASSLVTGSTDTQYF.

This clone was seen just once. The chain recombines TRBV9 with TRBJ1-1, with TRBD1 matching over 9 bases. Germline CDR1 is SGDLS and CDR2 is YYNGEE. V trimming: 3 bases; J trimming: 4 bases; junction bases outside the gene matches: 1. The length of the CDR3 is 13 residues. The CDR3, as DNA: TGTGCCAGCAGCGGGACAGGGGTCACTGAAGCTTTCTTT. Translation: CASSGTGVTEAFF.

The chain has TRBV10-3 and TRBJ2-2, with D maybe TRBD2 (6 bases). The CDR3 is 14 residues long. Trimming pared 10 bases from V and 1 base from J, leaving 13 bases between. Germline V gene data show CDR1 as ENHRY and CDR2 as SYGVKD. The CDR3 bases are TGTGCCACCGGGGGACTGGAGAACACCGGGGAGCTGTTTTTT. As protein: CATGGLENTGELFF.

The gene calls are TRBV11-2 and TRBJ1-2, with TRBD1 matching 8 bases. Germline CDR1 SGHAT, CDR2 FQNNGV. The CDR3 sequence is 14 residues long. The V segment lost 5 bases and the J segment 2 bases; nucleotides outside the gene matches: 4. CDR3 protein: CASSPGGRNYGYTF. In nucleotides, the CDR3 is TGTGCCAGCAGCCCAGGGGGCAGGAACTATGGCTACACCTTC.

The J gene is TRBJ2-3, the V gene TRBV18; TRBD2 aligns across 7 bases. V lost 3 bases to trimming and J lost 3 bases; unmatched junction nucleotides: 3. This CDR3 contains 14 residues. CDR1 KGHSH and CDR2 LQKENI come from the germline V gene. The CDR3: CASSPVGGTDTQYF. The DNA of the CDR3 is TGTGCCAGCTCACCTGTGGGGGGGACAGATACGCAGTATTTT.

The V and J genes are TRBV18 and TRBJ1-4; a weak D match, TRBD1 (6 bases). The CDR3 length is 15 residues. The V and J ends lost 5 bases and 3 bases respectively, with 13 bases between them. Germline assignment: CDR1 KGHSH and CDR2 LQKENI. The CDR3 nucleotides read TGTGCCAGCTCATCTAACAGGGAGCCTAATGAAAAACTGTTTTTT. It yields the protein CASSSNREPNEKLFF. The variable domain in full, with the rest retrieved from reference TRBV18 and TRBJ1-4, is NAGVMQNPRHLVRRRGQEARLRCSPMKGHSHVYWYRQLPEEGLKFMVYLQKENIIDESGMPKERFSAEFPKEGPSILRIQQVVRGDSAAYFCASSSNREPNEKLFFGSGTQLSVL.

This clone was seen just once. The rearrangement joins TRBV15 to TRBJ1-6; D unresolved. Germline V CDR1 and CDR2: LNHNV, YYDKDF (reference sequence). Trimming stripped 0 bases from V and 7 bases from J, with 16 bases between. This CDR3 spans 17 amino acids. In DNA, the CDR3 is TGTGCCACCAGCAGAGAGGGCGGTGGCGGGCGGAATTCACCCCTCCACTTT. It yields the protein CATSREGGGGRNSPLHF.

A word on this clone: Mismatch with germline at one junction end may stem from a read error. The chain joins TRBV9 to TRBJ1-1; 7 bases are a match to TRBD1. CDR1 and CDR2 (germline): SGDLS, YYNGEE. This CDR3 region has 15 residues. The CDR3 DNA is TGTGCCAGCAGCGCAAGACAGGGTGGGAACGCTGAAGCTTTCTTT. This codes for CASSARQGGNAEAFF.

This clone was observed a handful of times. The gene calls are TRBV6-5 and TRBJ2-2; D uncertain. The CDR3 sequence is 11 residues long. Trimming took off 6 bases at V and 8 bases at J, with 7 bases between the two ends. The germline V gene has CDR1 MNHEY and CDR2 SVGAGI. CDR3 DNA sequence: TGTGCCAGCAGGACAACAGGGGAGCTGTTTTTT. It is translated as CASRTTGELFF.

The chain joins TRBV6-5 to TRBJ2-7; no reliable D call. The CDR3 covers 14 residues. Trimming stripped 0 bases from V and 0 bases from J, with 6 bases between. Germline V gives CDR1 MNHEY, CDR2 SVGAGI. CDR3 sequence: CASSYSRASYEQYF. CDR3 sequence (DNA): TGTGCCAGCAGTTACTCGCGAGCCTCCTACGAGCAGTACTTC.

This clone was seen a few times. The rearrangement links TRBV29-1 to TRBJ2-1, with 9 bases that match TRBD1. The CDR3 has 12 residues. The germline CDR1 and CDR2 sequences are SQVTM and ANQGSEA. The CDR3 coding sequence is TGCAGAGCTGGGGACAGGGTCAATGAGCAGTTCTTC. Encoded protein: CRAGDRVNEQFF.